One and the same sample provided the 15 T cell receptor beta chains below, sequenced in a study of T-cell reconstitution after alpha-beta-depleted transplantation in children. For TCRbeta, the library was prepared with unique molecular identifiers. TCRdb re-called the PCR reads with MiXCR, one entry per CDR3 protein. The repertoire holds about a million distinct CDR3 sequences, with about 29% as singletons. The sequencing used PBMCs, mostly from graft donor cells, collected 360 days after TCRalphabeta/CD19-depleted stem cell transplant. The receptors were sampled from a boy under two years old who had a stem cell transplant for SCID, so the T cells may come from the graft donor.

V and J are TRBV27 and TRBJ2-1; D may be TRBD1 (5 bases). With 9 bases removed from V and 7 bases from J, the gap between germline ends came to 13 bases. Germline CDR1 MNHEY, CDR2 SMNVEV (reference sequence). The CDR3 loop spans 12 amino acids. The CDR3 nucleotides read TGTGCCAGGAGACAGCTTGGGAATGAGCAGTTCTTC. Translation: CARRQLGNEQFF.

The chain carries TRBV4-2 and TRBJ2-5; D is undetermined. Germline CDR1 is LGHNA and CDR2 is YNFKEQ. V lost 2 bases and J 2 bases, leaving 15 bases between the germline ends. This CDR3 is built from 16 residues. Here the CDR3 reads CASSQLLTESQETQYF. The CDR3 DNA follows: TGTGCCAGCAGCCAACTTCTGACGGAAAGTCAAGAGACCCAGTACTTC.

The chain joins TRBV20-1 to TRBJ2-7; TRBD1 matches 7 bases. Germline CDR1 reads DFQATT; CDR2 reads SNEGSKA (reference sequence). The CDR3 totals 15 residues. V lost 1 base, J lost 3 bases, and 9 bases stayed unmatched. CDR3 in DNA: TGCAGTGCTAGAGGGGACAGAGGGACGAACTACGAGCAGTACTTC. The encoded protein is CSARGDRGTNYEQYF.

This clonotype was counted only a few times. The V and J genes are TRBV5-1 and TRBJ2-7; TRBD1 matches at 9 bases. V gave up 0 bases and J gave up 4 bases; unmatched junction bases: 8. The length of the CDR3 is 16 residues. CDR1 and CDR2 (germline): SGHRS, YFSETQ. The CDR3 protein is CASSLGGTGPFYEQYF. The CDR3, as DNA: TGCGCCAGCAGCTTGGGGGGGACAGGGCCTTTTTACGAGCAGTACTTC.

The gene calls are TRBV4-2 and TRBJ1-2; tentative D call: TRBD1 (5 bases). The germline V and J ends were trimmed by 2 bases and 2 bases, with 12 bases remaining between them. The length of the CDR3 is 15 residues. The germline gives CDR1 LGHNA, CDR2 YNFKEQ. The CDR3 here is CASSQTVGPNYGYTF. CDR3 nucleotides: TGTGCCAGCAGCCAAACAGTGGGACCAAACTATGGCTACACCTTC.

This chain connects TRBV3-1 to TRBJ1-5; 7 bases map to TRBD1. V was pared by 2 bases and J by 7 bases, with 5 bases of the junction left unmatched. CDR1 is LGHDT, CDR2 YNNKEL, per germline (reference sequence). The CDR3 sequence is 14 residues long. DNA of the CDR3: TGTGCCAGCAGCCAATCACAGGGGAGCCAGCCCCAGCATTTT. Amino acids: CASSQSQGSQPQHF.

This clonotype was found a few times. CDR3 nucleotide sequence: TGTGCCAGCAGCTCGACCCCGACAGGCTATGGCTACACCTTC. It encodes CASSSTPTGYGYTF. The chain combines TRBV5-6 with TRBJ1-2, with D possibly matching TRBD1 (6 bases). V shed 3 bases and J shed 4 bases, with 13 bases lying between them. The CDR3 length is 14 residues. Per germline, CDR1 SGHDT and CDR2 YYEEEE.

The chain has TRBV12-3 or TRBV12-4 and TRBJ2-7, with a tentative D call TRBD2 (6 bases). CDR3 length equals 15 residues. Trimming stripped 1 base from V and 0 bases from J, with 10 bases between. The DNA of the CDR3 is TGTGCCAGCAGTTTAGGGGGGGAGAACTCCTACGAGCAGTACTTC. Translated: CASSLGGENSYEQYF.

The chain combines TRBV6-4 with TRBJ2-3; D perhaps matches TRBD2 (7 bases). V was trimmed by 7 bases and J by 0 bases, leaving 11 bases between them. Germline V gives CDR1 MRHNA, CDR2 SNTAGT. The CDR3 contains 14 residues. CDR3 sequence (DNA): TGTGCCAGCACCGCGGGGGCCAGCACAGATACGCAGTATTTT. This encodes CASTAGASTDTQYF.

This clonotype was picked up a small number of times. The gene calls are TRBV20-1 and TRBJ2-3, with D possibly matching TRBD1 (5 bases). CDR3 length equals 15 residues. The germline V gene encodes CDR1 DFQATT and CDR2 SNEGSKA (reference sequence). V was pared by 0 bases and J by 0 bases, with 10 bases between. The CDR3 nucleotides read TGCAGTGCTAGAGAGTGGGGCCAGAGCACAGATACGCAGTATTTT. Translated: CSAREWGQSTDTQYF.

This clonotype was observed a handful of times. This chain uses TRBV12-3 or TRBV12-4 with TRBJ2-7; D might be TRBD1 (6 bases). Deletions cut 5 bases from V and 2 bases from J, with 19 bases between. This CDR3 region has 16 residues. In nucleotides, the CDR3 is TGTGCCAGCAGTCCAGGTTGGGCAGGGGTCCCCTACGAGCAGTACTTC. It yields the protein CASSPGWAGVPYEQYF.

This clonotype was detected only a few times. The gene calls are TRBV12-3 or TRBV12-4 and TRBJ1-2; TRBD1 is a possible D gene (5 bases). The CDR3 spans 13 residues. V was clipped by 6 bases and J by 4 bases, with 12 bases between them. CDR3 region: CASRDTGFYGYTF. The CDR3, as DNA: TGTGCCAGCAGGGATACAGGTTTCTATGGCTACACCTTC.

This sequence joins TRBV6-5 and TRBJ1-6, with 8 bases lining up with TRBD1. Trimming removed 2 bases from V and 10 bases from J; junction bases left unmatched: 10. This CDR3 has 16 amino acids. Germline V gene data show CDR1 as MNHEY and CDR2 as SVGAGI. The CDR3 DNA sequence: TGTGCCAGCAGTTACGCCTTGGACAGGGAAGGCTCACCCCTCCACTTT. It is translated as CASSYALDREGSPLHF.

The J gene is TRBJ2-2, the V gene TRBV7-6; D tentatively reads TRBD1 or TRBD2 (5 bases each). There are 20 residues in the CDR3. Germline CDR1 reads SGHVS; CDR2 reads FNYEAQ. Trimming stripped 5 bases from V and 6 bases from J, with 31 bases between. CDR3 amino acids: CASSKSRTGPNIRGSGELFF. The CDR3 DNA sequence: TGTGCCAGCAGCAAATCGAGAACGGGACCGAACATTAGAGGGTCCGGGGAGCTGTTTTTT.

The chain recombines TRBV28 with TRBJ2-7, with a possible D match to TRBD1 (5 bases). Germline V CDR1 and CDR2: MDHEN, SYDVKM. CDR3 length: 17 residues. V lost 2 bases and J 0 bases, leaving 17 bases between the germline ends. CDR3 protein: CASSLGKGQGTSYEQYF. The CDR3, as DNA: TGTGCCAGCAGTTTAGGTAAAGGGCAGGGTACCTCCTACGAGCAGTACTTC.